Given below is one TCR beta chain in context. Its specificity is not known. Researchers ran the assay at a deep level. TCRdb's copy holds only in-frame clones and misses some; the assay was immunoSEQ multiplex PCR. The sample yields 2 million to 3 million clones, 93% seen once. Germline trimming cut 4 bases from V and 6 bases from J; bases unmatched to any gene: 5. This CDR3 is 15 amino acids long. The germline V gene has CDR1 SGHTA and CDR2 FQGTGA. These data belong to a study of shared clonotypes between healthy human individuals. Study-level points and caveats: Clonotype sharing among donors, it was expected, would be affected by sequencing depth.

Naive CD45RA+ and memory CD45RA-negative subsets were split from CD4+ cells. The TCR sequence derives from a young man in good health. Some clones in this sample may be carry-over from other donors' samples. Sequencing was done on a sample of naive CD4+ T cells from PBMCs. Subset specified: CD45RA+ positively selected. The chain recombines TRBV7-3 with TRBJ2-1; 11 bases match TRBD2. CDR3 residues: CASSSGLADFNEQFF. The CDR3 DNA follows: TGTGCCAGCAGCTCGGGACTAGCGGACTTCAATGAGCAGTTCTTC.